One sample yielded the 26 T cell receptor beta chains listed below, sequenced in a study of siplizumab effects on memory and regulatory T cells. The table came from immunoSEQ multiplex PCR; TCRdb's copy has only in-frame clones and leaves some out. The sample lists approximately 40,000 clones, around 92% occurring once. Sequenced input: naive CD4+ T cells sorted from blood. These TCRs come from a human donor in good health.

V and J are TRBV7-2 and TRBJ1-5, with 7 bases identical to TRBD1. This CDR3 spans 17 amino acids. Germline V gene sequence: CDR1 SGHTA, CDR2 FQGNSA. With V trimmed by 1 base and J by 6 bases, 12 bases remained unmatched. The CDR3 loop is CASSLVGQVPVSQPQHF. Written as DNA, the CDR3 is TGTGCCAGCAGCTTAGTAGGACAGGTCCCCGTCTCTCAGCCCCAGCATTTT. The full variable domain, with the rest looked up from reference TRBV7-2 and TRBJ1-5, is GAGVSQSPSNKVTEKGKDVELRCDPISGHTALYWYRQSLGQGLEFLIYFQGNSAPDKSGLPSDRFSAERTGGSVSTLTIQRTQQEDSAVYLCASSLVGQVPVSQPQHFGDGTRLSIL.

The chain carries TRBV18 and TRBJ1-1, with D unclear. The CDR3 consists of 15 residues. The germline V gene has CDR1 KGHSH and CDR2 LQKENI. The germline V and J ends were trimmed by 2 bases and 4 bases, with 14 bases remaining between them. In DNA, the CDR3 is TGTGCCAGCTCACCATTTGCCGCCGAAGGCACTGAAGCTTTCTTT. This codes for CASSPFAAEGTEAFF.

This clone has more than one count but fewer than ten. The chain combines TRBV25-1 with TRBJ1-1, with D possibly matching TRBD1 (6 bases). This CDR3 contains 11 residues. Looked up from germline, CDR1 is MGHDK and CDR2 is SYGVNS. Deletions cut 6 bases from V and 8 bases from J, with 10 bases between. The CDR3 here is CASSRGEEAFF. DNA of the CDR3: TGTGCCAGCAGCAGGGGAGAAGAAGCTTTCTTT.

The genes are TRBV6-1 and TRBJ1-4; a weak D match, TRBD1 (6 bases). The length of the CDR3 is 14 residues. V was shortened by 7 bases and J by 3 bases, with 12 bases between the two germline ends. The V gene's germline CDR1 is MNHNS and CDR2 SASEGT. CDR3 nucleotide sequence: TGTGCCAGCACCTGGACAGCCGCTAATGAAAAACTGTTTTTT. Translating it yields CASTWTAANEKLFF.

The chain uses TRBV29-1 and TRBJ2-2; D is possibly TRBD1 (6 bases). The germline V and J ends were trimmed by 3 bases and 8 bases, with 16 bases remaining between them. The CDR3 is 14 amino acids. Germline values: CDR1 SQVTM, CDR2 ANQGSEA. This CDR3 reads CSVEANRVQGELFF. The CDR3 DNA reads TGCAGCGTTGAGGCGAACAGGGTTCAGGGGGAGCTGTTTTTT.

This clone is a singleton in its sample. The genes are TRBV7-9 and TRBJ1-3; tentatively, D is TRBD1 (6 bases). The length of the CDR3 is 13 residues. Per the germline V gene, CDR1 is SEHNR and CDR2 is FQNEAQ (reference sequence). V lost 5 bases and J lost 5, with 10 bases in between. CDR3: CASSKTGRNTIYF. Written as DNA, the CDR3 is TGTGCCAGCAGCAAAACAGGGAGAAACACCATATATTTT. Full variable domain (remainder filled in from reference TRBV7-9 and TRBJ1-3): DTGVSQNPRHKITKRGQNVTFRCDPISEHNRLYWYRQTLGQGPEFLTYFQNEAQLEKSRLLSDRFSAERPKGSFSTLEIQRTEQGDSAMYLCASSKTGRNTIYFGEGSWLTVV.

This clone was picked up one time. The chain recombines TRBV21-1 with TRBJ1-5; the table calls TRBD1, which could not be checked here. TRBV21-1 represents a pseudogene. This CDR3 has 16 residues. CDR3 residues: CASSKRGQGRNQPQHF. Here the CDR3 DNA reads TGTGCCAGCAGCAAACGTGGACAGGGACGCAATCAGCCCCAGCATTTT.

The CDR3 region is CAISESLAGGLGGDTQYF. In nucleotides, the CDR3 is TGTGCCATCAGTGAGTCGCTAGCGGGAGGGCTCGGAGGAGATACGCAGTATTTT. V and J are TRBV10-3 and TRBJ2-3; 12 bases line up with TRBD2. The CDR3 runs to 18 residues. Germline V gene data show CDR1 as ENHRY and CDR2 as SYGVKD. Trimming cost V 0 bases and J 5 bases; bases outside gene matches: 9.

This clone was detected once. The chain has TRBV29-1 and TRBJ2-1; TRBD2 matches 9 bases. Germline-derived CDR1 and CDR2 are SQVTM and ANQGSEA. Losses at the gene ends were 6 bases for V and 0 bases for J; bases not matched to a gene: 3. CDR3 length: 14 residues. CDR3 sequence: CSVLSGSSYNEQFF. CDR3 nucleotide sequence: TGCAGCGTCCTTAGCGGGAGCTCCTACAATGAGCAGTTCTTC.

This rearrangement joins TRBV6-5 to TRBJ1-5; the D is unclear. Trimming removed 1 base from V and 1 base from J, with 5 bases in between. The CDR3 contains 14 residues. Germline CDR1 is MNHEY and CDR2 is SVGAGI. This chain's CDR3 is CASSYLGSNQPQHF. CDR3 nucleotides: TGTGCCAGCAGTTACTTGGGCAGCAATCAGCCCCAGCATTTT.

The rearrangement uses TRBV30 and TRBJ2-1, with 7 positions matching TRBD1. Trimming removed 5 bases from V and 10 bases from J; junction bases left unmatched: 5. The CDR3 totals 11 residues. Germline V gene sequence: CDR1 GTSNPN, CDR2 SVGIG (reference sequence). CDR3: CAWDQGQEQFF. In DNA, the CDR3 is TGTGCCTGGGATCAGGGACAGGAGCAGTTCTTC.

The gene calls are TRBV6-1 and TRBJ1-2, with 10 nucleotides matching TRBD1. After removal of 2 bases from V and 2 bases from J, the junction contained 11 bases not matched to a gene. The CDR3 loop spans 18 amino acids. The germline V gene has CDR1 MNHNS and CDR2 SASEGT. The CDR3 is CASSEFVASGQGNYGYTF. CDR3 DNA: TGTGCCAGCAGTGAATTCGTGGCGTCGGGACAGGGGAACTATGGCTACACCTTC.

V usage is TRBV5-1 and J usage is TRBJ2-3, with D possibly TRBD2 on 6 matching bases. The germline gives CDR1 SGHRS, CDR2 YFSETQ. Trimming pared 4 bases from V and 2 bases from J, leaving 11 bases between. This CDR3 is built from 14 residues. For the CDR3, the DNA is TGCGCCAGCAGCAGGGACTCCTCCACAGATACGCAGTATTTT. This gives the protein CASSRDSSTDTQYF. The complete variable domain, with remaining parts taken from reference TRBV5-1 and TRBJ2-3, reads KAGVTQTPRYLIKTRGQQVTLSCSPISGHRSVSWYQQTPGQGLQFLFEYFSETQRNKGNFPGRFSGRQFSNSRSEMNVSTLELGDSALYLCASSRDSSTDTQYFGPGTRLTVL.

V gene TRBV15 combines with J gene TRBJ2-7; no clear D. The V gene lost 5 bases and the J gene lost 4 bases, with 9 bases spanning the gap. The CDR3 totals 12 residues. The V gene's germline CDR1 is LNHNV and CDR2 YYDKDF (reference sequence). The CDR3 loop reads CATSQDIYEQYF. The CDR3 DNA is TGTGCCACCAGCCAGGATATATACGAGCAGTACTTC.

The V and J genes are TRBV18 and TRBJ1-1; D not resolved. The V end lost 3 bases, the J end lost 4 bases, and 9 bases lay between the germline ends. From germline, CDR1 is KGHSH and CDR2 LQKENI. The CDR3 is 13 residues long. CDR3 region: CASSPAGLTEAFF. For the CDR3, the DNA is TGTGCCAGCTCACCGGCCGGGCTCACTGAAGCTTTCTTT.

This clone is a singleton in its sample. V gene TRBV9 combines with J gene TRBJ2-7, with 7 nucleotides matching TRBD1. Losses at the gene ends were 3 bases for V and 3 bases for J; bases not matched to a gene: 9. CDR3 size: 15 residues. Germline V gives CDR1 SGDLS, CDR2 YYNGEE. The CDR3 nucleotides are TGTGCCAGCAGCGCCACAGGGGATGGGTTCTACGAGCAGTACTTC. Encoded protein: CASSATGDGFYEQYF. Based on the CDR3 plus reference TRBV9 and TRBJ2-7, the full variable domain is DSGVTQTPKHLITATGQRVTLRCSPRSGDLSVYWYQQSLDQGLQFLIQYYNGEERAKGNILERFSAQQFPDLHSELNLSSLELGDSALYFCASSATGDGFYEQYFGPGTRLTVT.

The gene calls are TRBV6-1 and TRBJ2-1, with 11 positions matching TRBD2. Germline V gives CDR1 MNHNS, CDR2 SASEGT. The CDR3 length is 13 residues. V dropped 10 bases and J dropped 9; count of bases not matched to a gene: 8. DNA for the CDR3: TGTGCCACCCACCCGGGACTAGCGGTTGAGCAGTTCTTC. Translated: CATHPGLAVEQFF.

V is TRBV10-3 and J is TRBJ2-3; 14 bases line up with TRBD2. With 4 bases clipped from V and 6 bases from J, the junction kept 3 bases outside the gene matches. Germline V gives CDR1 ENHRY, CDR2 SYGVKD. The CDR3 spans 15 residues. CDR3 sequence: CAISGTSGGRDTQYF. CDR3 nucleotides: TGTGCCATCAGTGGGACTAGCGGGGGGCGGGATACGCAGTATTTT.

This rearrangement joins TRBV6-5 to TRBJ2-1, with D maybe TRBD2 (6 bases). Germline loops: CDR1 MNHEY, CDR2 SVGAGI. The CDR3 has 13 amino acids. V was cut by 7 bases and J by 5 bases, with 12 bases left in between. In DNA, the CDR3 is TGTGCCAGCATAGACGGACTAAACAATGAGCAGTTCTTC. Protein sequence: CASIDGLNNEQFF.

This chain links TRBV2 with TRBJ2-5; no reliable D call. V lost 7 bases and J 0 bases, leaving 12 bases between the germline ends. The CDR3 has 14 residues. Germline V gene lookup returns CDR1 SNHLY and CDR2 FYNNEI. CDR3 region: CASIHLGYQETQYF. The CDR3 coding sequence is TGTGCCAGCATCCATTTAGGGTACCAAGAGACCCAGTACTTC. The whole variable domain, filled in from reference TRBV2 and TRBJ2-5, reads EPEVTQTPSHQVTQMGQEVILRCVPISNHLYFYWYRQILGQKVEFLVSFYNNEISEKSEIFDDQFSVERPDGSNFTLKIRSTKLEDSAMYFCASIHLGYQETQYFGPGTRLLVL.

The chain employs TRBV5-4 and TRBJ2-5; TRBD2 is a possible D gene (6 bases). V lost 3 bases, J lost 6 bases, and 15 bases lay in between. The CDR3 is 14 residues long. Germline values: CDR1 SGHNT, CDR2 YYREEE (reference sequence). CDR3 nucleotide sequence: TGTGCCAGCAGCTCAGACGGGGGTATTCAGACCCAGTACTTC. Protein: CASSSDGGIQTQYF.

This chain connects TRBV2 to TRBJ2-6; 9 bases map to TRBD1. Germline loops: CDR1 SNHLY, CDR2 FYNNEI. Trimming took 1 base from V and 1 from J; bases not matched to a gene: 2. This CDR3 contains 17 residues. The CDR3 loop is CASSEGTGASGANVLTF. CDR3 sequence (DNA): TGTGCCAGCAGTGAAGGGACAGGGGCTTCTGGGGCCAACGTCCTGACTTTC.

The chain has TRBV27 and TRBJ2-3, with D perhaps assigned TRBD1 or TRBD2 (6 bases each). The CDR3 is 14 residues long. Germline V lookup: CDR1 MNHEY, CDR2 SMNVEV (reference sequence). The V end was cut by 3 bases, the J end by 5 bases, with 12 bases between. In nucleotides, the CDR3 is TGTGCCAGCAGTTTCGGGGGCTGGGGAGATACGCAGTATTTT. Translated: CASSFGGWGDTQYF.

The chain combines TRBV19 with TRBJ2-5; 7 nucleotides align to TRBD2. CDR3 size: 14 residues. Germline loops: CDR1 LNHDA, CDR2 SQIVND (reference sequence). V was clipped by 4 bases and J by 2 bases; unmatched bases: 4. CDR3 amino acids: CASSNGGVQETQYF. DNA for the CDR3: TGTGCCAGTAGTAATGGGGGGGTACAAGAGACCCAGTACTTC. Together with reference TRBV19 and TRBJ2-5, the CDR3 gives the full variable domain: DGGITQSPKYLFRKEGQNVTLSCEQNLNHDAMYWYRQDPGQGLRLIYYSQIVNDFQKGDIAEGYSVSREKKESFPLTVTSAQKNPTAFYLCASSNGGVQETQYFGPGTRLLVL.

This chain uses TRBV7-7 with TRBJ2-5, with 10 positions matching TRBD2. V was pared by 4 bases and J by 3 bases, with 20 bases of the junction left unmatched. CDR1 SSHAT and CDR2 FNYEAQ come from the germline V gene (reference sequence). The CDR3 is made up of 20 amino acids. This chain's CDR3 is CASSSFTGLAGARGKETQYF. As DNA, the CDR3 is TGTGCCAGCAGCTCCTTTACGGGTCTAGCGGGGGCCCGGGGGAAAGAGACCCAGTACTTC.

The V gene is TRBV5-1, the J gene TRBJ2-1, with 15 nucleotides matching TRBD2. Unmatched junction bases numbered 8, after V lost 2 bases and J lost 2 bases. This CDR3 has 19 amino acids. CDR1 is SGHRS, CDR2 YFSETQ, per germline. CDR3 sequence: CASSLEGLAGGRTYNEQFF. Written as DNA, the CDR3 is TGCGCCAGCAGCTTAGAGGGACTAGCGGGAGGAAGGACCTACAATGAGCAGTTCTTC.